These 25 T cell receptor beta chains originate from one sample sequenced in a study of radiotherapy plus CTLA-4 blockade in lung cancer. Assay used: immunoSEQ multiplex PCR; TCRdb lists only in-frame clones, some missing. Here the sample spans around 100,000 clones, 81% being singletons. Here the sequenced sample was peripheral blood, taken from a patient treated with radiotherapy plus ipilimumab. The source of these receptors is a human donor with non-small cell lung cancer that progressed on radiotherapy plus ipilimumab. Some clones in this sample may be carry-over from other donors' samples.

The gene calls are TRBV5-1 and TRBJ2-2; D is uncertain. Trimming pared 9 bases from V and 0 bases from J, leaving 21 bases between. The CDR3 is made up of 17 amino acids. From germline, CDR1 is SGHRS and CDR2 YFSETQ. The CDR3 loop is CATQLGIVSANTGELFF. The CDR3 DNA reads as TGCGCCACCCAGCTTGGGATTGTGAGCGCGAACACCGGGGAGCTGTTTTTT.

This chain connects TRBV6-5 to TRBJ2-6, with TRBD1 matching 9 bases. Germline CDR1 and CDR2: MNHEY and SVGAGI. V trimming: 3 bases; J trimming: 5 bases; junction bases outside the gene matches: 5. This CDR3 is 16 amino acids long. CDR3 bases: TGTGCCAGCAGTTATAACAGGGGGCTTAGGGCCAACGTCCTGACTTTC. It specifies CASSYNRGLRANVLTF.

Here the CDR3 reads CASSSSGRPSSGNTIYF. CDR3 nucleotides: TGTGCCAGCAGCTCCTCGGGACGGCCGAGCTCTGGAAACACCATATATTTT. The V call is TRBV5-5, the J call TRBJ1-3; TRBD1 might be the D (5 bases). With 3 bases removed from V and 0 bases from J, the gap between germline ends came to 16 bases. CDR1 and CDR2 (germline): SGHKS, YYEKEE (reference sequence). The CDR3 is 17 amino acids.

The chain uses TRBV2 and TRBJ2-2; the match to TRBD1 covers 7 bases. V shed 7 bases, J shed 4 bases, and the junction held 12 bases outside the gene matches. Germline V gives CDR1 SNHLY, CDR2 FYNNEI. CDR3 length: 16 residues. CDR3 coding DNA: TGTGCCAGCAACTGGGCACGACAGGGCGGCACCGGGGAGCTGTTTTTT. Protein sequence: CASNWARQGGTGELFF. Based on the CDR3 plus reference TRBV2 and TRBJ2-2, the full variable domain is EPEVTQTPSHQVTQMGQEVILRCVPISNHLYFYWYRQILGQKVEFLVSFYNNEISEKSEIFDDQFSVERPDGSNFTLKIRSTKLEDSAMYFCASNWARQGGTGELFFGEGSRLTVL.

The chain employs TRBV11-3 and TRBJ2-1; the match to TRBD2 covers 8 bases. CDR3 length: 17 amino acids. The V segment lost 4 bases and the J segment 3 bases; nucleotides outside the gene matches: 11. Germline CDR1 is SGHNT and CDR2 is YENEEA. CDR3 protein: CASSSIYRGGLYNEQFF. The CDR3 DNA follows: TGTGCCAGCAGCTCAATATATCGGGGGGGGCTCTACAATGAGCAGTTCTTC.

The table lists this clone with a few counts. This chain joins TRBV30 and TRBJ2-6; D might be TRBD2 (5 bases). The CDR3 runs 15 residues. V was trimmed by 2 bases and J by 1 base, leaving 9 bases between them. Germline V gene data show CDR1 as GTSNPN and CDR2 as SVGIG (reference sequence). CDR3 sequence: CAWSTGISGANVLTF. Written as DNA, the CDR3 is TGTGCCTGGAGTACCGGGATATCTGGGGCCAACGTCCTGACTTTC.

The V call is TRBV18, the J call TRBJ2-7; TRBD1 aligns across 7 bases. Germline V CDR1 and CDR2: KGHSH, LQKENI. The J segment lost 0 bases and the V segment lost 3 bases, leaving 5 bases of the junction unmatched. The CDR3 covers 15 residues. This CDR3 is CASSPGTASSYEQYF. The DNA of the CDR3 is TGTGCCAGCTCACCCGGGACAGCCTCCTCCTACGAGCAGTACTTC.

The chain carries TRBV9 and TRBJ1-2, with D perhaps matching TRBD1 (5 bases). V dropped 0 bases and J dropped 3 bases, with 15 bases sitting between them. Germline-derived CDR1 and CDR2 are SGDLS and YYNGEE. The CDR3 consists of 16 residues. The CDR3 loop is CASSVGGLLGDYGYTF. CDR3 in DNA: TGTGCCAGCAGCGTAGGTGGGCTCCTGGGGGACTATGGCTACACCTTC. Full variable domain (outside the CDR3, taken from reference TRBV9 and TRBJ1-2): DSGVTQTPKHLITATGQRVTLRCSPRSGDLSVYWYQQSLDQGLQFLIQYYNGEERAKGNILERFSAQQFPDLHSELNLSSLELGDSALYFCASSVGGLLGDYGYTFGSGTRLTVV.

In its sample, this clone was seen a few times. The chain recombines TRBV5-4 with TRBJ1-6; D perhaps matches TRBD1 (5 bases). Germline lookup yields CDR1 SGHNT and CDR2 YYREEE (reference sequence). The CDR3 length is 17 residues. V was pared by 2 bases and J by 7 bases, with 19 bases between. The DNA for the CDR3 is TGTGCCAGCAGCTTTCCCGGGGGGGACGCGATAAATTCACCCCTCCACTTT. The encoded protein is CASSFPGGDAINSPLHF.

In this sample, this clone turned up a few times. The sample carries other DNA sequences with the same CDR3. CDR3 amino acids: CASSSQGYEQYF. The CDR3 nucleotides are TGTGCCAGCAGCAGCCAGGGGTACGAGCAGTACTTC. This chain connects TRBV7-2 to TRBJ2-7; a possible D gene is TRBD1 (6 bases). Per germline, CDR1 SGHTA and CDR2 FQGNSA. The V gene lost 5 bases and the J gene lost 4 bases, with 9 bases spanning the gap. This CDR3 region has 12 residues.

The genes are TRBV5-4 and TRBJ2-3; no reliable D call. The length of the CDR3 is 11 residues. Trimming shortened V by 4 bases and J by 4 bases, and 4 bases separated the two germline ends. Germline loops: CDR1 SGHNT, CDR2 YYREEE (reference sequence). CDR3 DNA: TGTGCCAGCAGCCACGCAGATACGCAGTATTTT. As protein: CASSHADTQYF. Full variable domain (outside the CDR3, taken from reference TRBV5-4 and TRBJ2-3): ETGVTQSPTHLIKTRGQQVTLRCSSQSGHNTVSWYQQALGQGPQFIFQYYREEENGRGNFPPRFSGLQFPNYSSELNVNALELDDSALYLCASSHADTQYFGPGTRLTVL.

The chain carries TRBV15 and TRBJ1-1, with D possibly being TRBD1 (5 bases). Germline V gives CDR1 LNHNV, CDR2 YYDKDF (reference sequence). V lost 1 base and J 2 bases, leaving 8 bases between the germline ends. The CDR3 length is 14 residues. CDR3 DNA: TGTGCCACCAGCAGAGGGCAGGGAAACACTGAAGCTTTCTTT. It translates to CATSRGQGNTEAFF.

The gene calls are TRBV4-3 and TRBJ2-5; maybe TRBD2 (6 bases). V was clipped by 4 bases and J by 4 bases, with 10 bases between them. In germline, CDR1 is LGHNA, CDR2 YSLEER. The CDR3 loop spans 13 amino acids. The CDR3 loop reads CASSPRGLETQYF. CDR3 DNA: TGCGCCAGCAGCCCCCGGGGGTTAGAGACCCAGTACTTC.

The J gene is TRBJ1-1, the V gene TRBV6-4; D is unclear. V was trimmed by 4 bases and J by 0 bases, leaving 6 bases between them. The germline gives CDR1 MRHNA, CDR2 SNTAGT. This CDR3 contains 13 residues. The CDR3 here is CASSVHLNTEAFF. For the CDR3, the DNA is TGTGCCAGCAGTGTACACCTGAACACTGAAGCTTTCTTT.

V is TRBV9 and J is TRBJ2-1; unclear D gene. The germline gives CDR1 SGDLS, CDR2 YYNGEE. V was trimmed by 0 bases and J by 2 bases, leaving 3 bases between them. The CDR3 extends over 13 amino acids. As DNA, the CDR3 is TGTGCCAGCAGCGTAGGGACCTACAATGAGCAGTTCTTC. Its protein product is CASSVGTYNEQFF.

CDR3 residues: CASSAGPQGWTEAFF. CDR3 nucleotides: TGTGCCAGCAGCGCCGGCCCCCAGGGGTGGACTGAAGCTTTCTTT. This chain uses TRBV13 with TRBJ1-1, with D perhaps matching TRBD1 (6 bases). The CDR3 is 15 amino acids. V lost 5 bases and J lost 5, with 18 bases in between. The germline gives CDR1 PRHDT, CDR2 FYEKMQ (reference sequence). Full variable domain (rest looked up from reference TRBV13 and TRBJ1-1): AAGVIQSPRHLIKEKRETATLKCYPIPRHDTVYWYQQGPGQDPQFLISFYEKMQSDKGSIPDRFSAQQFSDYHSELNMSSLELGDSALYFCASSAGPQGWTEAFFGQGTRLTVV.

The sample holds a few counts of this clone. The chain is built from TRBV5-1 and TRBJ2-7, with 9 nucleotides matching TRBD1. The germline gives CDR1 SGHRS, CDR2 YFSETQ. The CDR3 is 15 residues long. The junction had 7 bases not matched to a gene; V was cut back by 3 bases and J by 3 bases. CDR3 in amino acids: CASSWGTGGNYEQYF. The CDR3 coding sequence is TGCGCCAGCAGCTGGGGTACAGGGGGCAACTACGAGCAGTACTTC.

This clone occurred a few times. V is TRBV2 and J is TRBJ1-1; a weak D match, TRBD1 (5 bases). The CDR3 runs 14 residues. Per the germline V gene, CDR1 is SNHLY and CDR2 is FYNNEI. V shed 6 bases and J shed 4 bases, with 15 bases lying between them. CDR3 sequence: CASRYRFMGTEAFF. In nucleotides, the CDR3 is TGTGCCAGCAGATACAGGTTTATGGGCACTGAAGCTTTCTTT.

The chain links TRBV5-1 to TRBJ2-7, with 13 bases identical to TRBD2. The V segment lost 3 bases and the J segment 6 bases; nucleotides outside the gene matches: 9. The length of the CDR3 is 16 residues. Germline CDR1 is SGHRS and CDR2 is YFSETQ. The CDR3, as DNA: TGCGCCAGCAGCTCTACTAGCGGGGGGGCCATTCTCGAGCAGTACTTC. It yields the protein CASSSTSGGAILEQYF. The variable domain in full, with the rest retrieved from reference TRBV5-1 and TRBJ2-7, is KAGVTQTPRYLIKTRGQQVTLSCSPISGHRSVSWYQQTPGQGLQFLFEYFSETQRNKGNFPGRFSGRQFSNSRSEMNVSTLELGDSALYLCASSSTSGGAILEQYFGPGTRLTVT.

This clone has only a few counts. The chain joins TRBV9 to TRBJ2-5; D remains ambiguous. V lost 1 base and J lost 1, with 8 bases in between. Germline V lookup: CDR1 SGDLS, CDR2 YYNGEE. This CDR3 spans 14 amino acids. The CDR3 bases are TGTGCCAGCAGCGTAAGGCCGGCCCAAGAGACCCAGTACTTC. Protein product: CASSVRPAQETQYF.

The V gene is TRBV28, the J gene TRBJ1-2, with 10 bases matching TRBD1. Germline trimming cut 7 bases from V and 5 bases from J; bases unmatched to any gene: 10. The CDR3 is 15 residues long. The V gene's germline CDR1 is MDHEN and CDR2 SYDVKM. The CDR3 coding sequence is TGTGCCAGCATTTCACCGGGACAGGGGATGTATGGCTACACCTTC. Encoded protein: CASISPGQGMYGYTF.

This clone has just one count. This chain links TRBV7-2 with TRBJ2-3; 7 bases agree with TRBD2. V was pared by 1 base and J by 6 bases, with 7 bases of the junction left unmatched. Germline V gene sequence: CDR1 SGHTA, CDR2 FQGNSA. The CDR3 extends over 15 amino acids. The CDR3 loop reads CASSLGLAVADTQYF. The CDR3 nucleotides are TGTGCCAGCAGCTTAGGGCTAGCGGTTGCCGATACGCAGTATTTT.

V gene TRBV5-4 combines with J gene TRBJ2-5, with 11 nucleotides matching TRBD1. Germline assignment: CDR1 SGHNT and CDR2 YYREEE (reference sequence). This CDR3 has 14 residues. The V segment lost 4 bases and the J segment 7 bases; nucleotides outside the gene matches: 6. As DNA, the CDR3 is TGTGCCAGCAGCACGGGACAGGGGGTCGGGACCCAGTACTTC. Encoded protein: CASSTGQGVGTQYF.

The chain uses TRBV7-2 and TRBJ2-7; 9 bases are a match to TRBD1. The V gene's germline CDR1 is SGHTA and CDR2 FQGNSA. The V and J ends lost 1 base and 12 bases, in that order; junction bases with no gene match: 7. The CDR3 runs to 13 residues. In DNA form, the CDR3 reads TGTGCCAGCAGCTTAGGACTGTTGGACAGGGGGTACTTC. This codes for CASSLGLLDRGYF.

The J gene is TRBJ1-1, the V gene TRBV6-6; no definite D call. The V and J ends lost 5 bases and 1 base respectively, with 11 bases between them. The V gene's germline CDR1 is MNHNY and CDR2 SVGAGI (reference sequence). CDR3 size: 14 residues. The CDR3 nucleotides read TGTGCCAGCAGTCCCTCTTGGGCGAACACTGAAGCTTTCTTT. Protein: CASSPSWANTEAFF.